The rows below give T cell receptor beta chains drawn from one sample of a study of control samples from healthy donors and cancer patients. Assay used: immunoSEQ multiplex PCR; TCRdb lists only in-frame clones, some missing. This sample has about 120,000 clones, with about 89% found just once. Sequencing used blood. These receptors all stem from a man aged 55-75 years in good health. CDR3s include the opening cysteine and the closing phenylalanine or tryptophan. Each record gives: CDR3 length, D gene, J gene, clone size, V gene, CDR3 protein, CDR3 DNA. The D gene is left open where the match is weak. For some rows the clone size is stated as once, few or many, or as a class when expanded; others skip it.

13	.	TRBJ1-1	.	TRBV3-1/TRBV3-2	CASSQGGTGSAFF	TGTGCCAGCAGCCAAGGAGGCACAGGGTCGGCTTTCTTT
16	.	TRBJ2-2	.	TRBV7-9	CASSLAQGAQGGELFF	TGTGCCAGCAGCTTAGCGCAAGGGGCTCAGGGCGGGGAGCTGTTTTTT
16	.	TRBJ1-6	.	TRBV9	CASSVEAEPSNSPLHF	TGTGCCAGCAGCGTAGAAGCCGAACCATCTAATTCACCCCTCCACTTT
14	.	TRBJ2-3	.	TRBV18	CASSPKQSTDTQYF	TGTGCCAGCTCACCTAAACAGAGCACAGATACGCAGTATTTT
13	.	TRBJ1-3	.	TRBV18	CASSQGIGNTIYF	TGTGCCAGCTCACAGGGAATCGGAAACACCATATATTTT
13	.	TRBJ1-6	.	TRBV27	CASSLNRGSPLHF	TGTGCCAGCAGTTTAAATAGGGGGTCACCCCTCCACTTT
13	.	TRBJ2-2	.	TRBV19	CASCGALSGELFF	TGTGCCAGTTGCGGGGCGCTTTCCGGGGAGCTGTTTTTT
16	TRBD1	TRBJ1-4	.	TRBV28	CASSPATGGLGEKLFF	TGTGCCAGCAGCCCCGCTACAGGGGGCCTGGGGGAAAAACTGTTTTTT
14	.	TRBJ1-1	few	TRBV19	CASSIHRDNTEAFF	TGTGCCAGTAGTATTCACCGGGACAACACTGAAGCTTTCTTT
16	.	TRBJ1-5	.	TRBV19	CASTQDSVYSNQPQHF	TGTGCCAGTACTCAGGATTCAGTCTATAGCAATCAGCCCCAGCATTTT
14	.	TRBJ1-1	.	TRBV10-3	CAISELTGRSGAFF	TGTGCCATCAGTGAGTTAACAGGGCGGTCGGGAGCTTTCTTT
11	.	TRBJ1-1	.	TRBV6-5	CASTKNTEAFF	TGTGCCAGCACCAAAAACACTGAAGCTTTCTTT
15	.	TRBJ2-2	.	TRBV24-1	CATKSGQGNTGELFF	TGTGCCACCAAATCAGGTCAGGGTAACACCGGGGAGCTGTTTTTT
16	.	TRBJ1-2	.	TRBV4-1	CASSQDSGESLYGYTF	TGCGCCAGCAGCCAAGATAGTGGGGAGAGCCTATATGGCTACACCTTC
15	TRBD2	TRBJ2-7	.	TRBV5-6	CASSFTGLAAYEQYF	TGTGCCAGCAGCTTTACGGGACTAGCCGCCTACGAGCAGTACTTC
15	.	TRBJ2-6	.	TRBV19	CASSIWGSGANVLTF	TGTGCCAGTAGTATTTGGGGATCTGGGGCCAACGTCCTGACTTTC
15	TRBD1	TRBJ1-1	.	TRBV19	CASSIATGASTEAFF	TGTGCCAGTAGTATAGCCACAGGGGCAAGCACTGAAGCTTTCTTT
14	.	TRBJ2-4	once	TRBV2	CASRDSLAKNIQYF	TGTGCCAGCAGGGACAGTCTAGCCAAAAACATTCAGTACTTC
19	TRBD2	TRBJ2-2	once	TRBV5-5	CASSLPASGGASNTGELFF	TGTGCCAGCAGCTTGCCGGCTAGCGGGGGGGCCTCGAACACCGGGGAGCTGTTTTTT
13	TRBD2	TRBJ2-1	few	TRBV7-2	CASSLGAGDWRFF	TGTGCCAGCAGCTTAGGAGCGGGAGATTGGCGGTTCTTC
11	.	TRBJ1-2	few	TRBV2	CASRVLEGYTF	TGTGCCAGCAGGGTACTGGAGGGCTACACCTTC
15	.	TRBJ2-2	.	TRBV7-2	CASSLDGTIRGELFF	TGTGCCAGCAGCTTAGACGGGACAATCCGCGGGGAGCTGTTTTTT
13	.	TRBJ1-2	once	TRBV18	CASSPGGSYGYTF	TGTGCCAGCTCACCAGGAGGGAGCTATGGCTACACCTTC
13	.	TRBJ2-3	.	TRBV6-5	CASSSLPVDTQYF	TGTGCCAGCAGCTCACTCCCGGTGGATACGCAGTATTTT
11	.	TRBJ1-1	.	TRBV20-1	CSAPNRGEAFF	TGCAGTGCTCCTAACCGGGGGGAAGCTTTCTTT
14	.	TRBJ1-2	.	TRBV19	CASSIGGSSGGYTF	TGTGCCAGTAGTATCGGCGGCAGTTCAGGTGGCTACACCTTC
12	.	TRBJ1-1	.	TRBV3-1/TRBV3-2	CASTPMNTEAFF	TGTGCCTCTACCCCCATGAACACTGAAGCTTTCTTT
13	TRBD1	TRBJ2-7	.	TRBV12-3/TRBV12-4	CASSRTGSYEQYF	TGTGCCAGCAGCAGGACAGGGAGCTACGAGCAGTACTTC
14	TRBD1	TRBJ2-7	once	TRBV10-3	CAISESGGKGEQYF	TGTGCCATCAGTGAGTCAGGGGGCAAGGGCGAGCAGTACTTC
14	TRBD1	TRBJ2-2	.	TRBV6-4	CASSGQGTAGELFF	TGTGCCAGCAGCGGACAGGGCACGGCCGGGGAGCTGTTTTTT
16	.	TRBJ2-5	.	TRBV6-1	CASSERGTLYQETQYF	TGTGCCAGCAGTGAACGGGGGACACTGTACCAAGAGACCCAGTACTTC
13	.	TRBJ1-1	.	TRBV18	CASSPTENTEAFF	TGTGCCAGCTCACCGACGGAGAACACTGAAGCTTTCTTT
14	TRBD1	TRBJ1-4	.	TRBV30	CAWGTGVDNEKLFF	TGTGCCTGGGGGACAGGGGTTGACAATGAAAAACTGTTTTTT
16	TRBD1	TRBJ1-3	.	TRBV14	CASSQDWDSSGNTIYF	TGTGCCAGCAGCCAAGATTGGGACAGCTCTGGAAACACCATATATTTT
13	.	TRBJ1-2	few	TRBV6-1	CASSESGYYGYTF	TGTGCCAGCAGTGAATCAGGCTACTATGGCTACACCTTC
17	.	TRBJ1-5	.	TRBV24-1	CATSDSDKLNSNQPQHF	TGTGCCACCAGTGATAGCGACAAACTAAATAGCAATCAGCCCCAGCATTTT
16	TRBD1	TRBJ1-4	.	TRBV2	CASRRDRAAINEKLFF	TGTGCCAGCAGACGGGACAGGGCGGCTATTAATGAAAAACTGTTTTTT
11	.	TRBJ2-5	.	TRBV28	CVVAGWETQYF	TGTGTCGTAGCAGGGTGGGAGACCCAGTACTTC
14	.	TRBJ1-4	once	TRBV6-6	CASRRDRGSNELFF	TGTGCCAGCAGAAGGGACCGGGGATCTAATGAACTGTTTTTT
16	.	TRBJ1-6	.	TRBV4-1	CASSQESAGKSSPLHF	TGCGCCAGCAGCCAAGAAAGCGCGGGGAAGAGTTCACCCCTCCACTTT
13	TRBD1	TRBJ1-5	.	TRBV10-2	CASSRQGNQPQHF	TGCGCCAGCAGCCGACAGGGTAATCAGCCCCAGCATTTT
18	TRBD1	TRBJ2-7	.	TRBV18	CASSATQGTGDSSDEQYF	TGTGCCAGCTCCGCTACCCAGGGGACAGGCGACTCGAGCGACGAGCAGTACTTC
15	.	TRBJ1-1	.	TRBV10-3	CAIRLDGTENTEAFF	TGTGCCATCAGGCTGGATGGGACGGAGAACACTGAAGCTTTCTTT
14	.	TRBJ1-2	.	TRBV3-1/TRBV3-2	CASSPTATGLGYTF	TGTGCCAGCAGCCCTACCGCTACAGGGCTTGGCTACACCTTC
15	.	TRBJ1-3	.	TRBV28	CASSVTGYSGNTIYF	TGTGCCAGCAGCGTAACAGGGTACTCTGGAAACACCATATATTTT
17	TRBD1	TRBJ1-2	.	TRBV3-1/TRBV3-2	CASSPSKGQLRQYGYTF	TGTGCCAGCAGCCCTTCTAAGGGACAGCTACGGCAGTATGGCTACACCTTC
14	.	TRBJ1-1	.	TRBV7-8	CASSLVQVNTEAFF	TGTGCCAGCAGCTTAGTACAGGTTAACACTGAAGCTTTCTTT
19	TRBD2	TRBJ2-3	.	TRBV11-2	CASSPVRWLAGGDTDTQYF	TGTGCCAGCAGCCCTGTCCGTTGGCTAGCGGGGGGTGACACAGATACGCAGTATTTT
21	TRBD1	TRBJ2-1	.	TRBV6-6	CASSLWGPGQAVSTSYNEQFF	TGTGCCAGCAGCCTATGGGGTCCGGGACAGGCCGTTTCCACCTCCTACAATGAGCAGTTCTTC
14	.	TRBJ2-1	.	TRBV6-2/TRBV6-3	CASSYSQRVSSPFF	TGTGCCAGCAGTTACTCACAGAGAGTCTCTAGCCCGTTCTTC
11	.	TRBJ1-1	.	TRBV29-1	CSVIVGGKTFF	TGCAGCGTAATCGTGGGGGGGAAAACTTTCTTT
15	TRBD1	TRBJ2-1	.	TRBV9	CASSDGQGQYNEQFF	TGTGCCAGCAGCGATGGACAGGGCCAGTACAATGAGCAGTTCTTC
14	TRBD2	TRBJ2-2	once	TRBV19	CASSFGGGTGELFF	TGTGCCAGTAGCTTCGGGGGAGGGACCGGGGAGCTGTTTTTT